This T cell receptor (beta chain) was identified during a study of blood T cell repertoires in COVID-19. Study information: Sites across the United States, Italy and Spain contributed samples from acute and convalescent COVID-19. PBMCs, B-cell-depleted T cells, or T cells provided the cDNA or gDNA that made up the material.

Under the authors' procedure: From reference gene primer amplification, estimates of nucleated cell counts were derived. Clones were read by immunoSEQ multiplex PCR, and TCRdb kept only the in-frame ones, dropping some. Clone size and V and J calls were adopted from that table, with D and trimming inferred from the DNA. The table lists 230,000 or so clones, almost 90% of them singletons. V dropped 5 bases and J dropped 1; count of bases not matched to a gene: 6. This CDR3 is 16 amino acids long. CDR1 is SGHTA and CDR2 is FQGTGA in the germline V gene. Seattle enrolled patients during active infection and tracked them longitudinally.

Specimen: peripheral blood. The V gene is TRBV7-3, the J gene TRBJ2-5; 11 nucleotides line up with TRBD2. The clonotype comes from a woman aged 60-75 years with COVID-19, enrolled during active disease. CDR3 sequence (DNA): TGTGCCAGCAGCGTCTTAGCGGGGGGGCTCCAAGAGACCCAGTACTTC. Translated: CASSVLAGGLQETQYF.